This TCR beta chain comes out of a study of blood T cell repertoires in COVID-19. For the study at large: Specimens from acute and convalescent COVID-19 originated in the United States, Italy and Spain.

Adults between about 18 and 89 years of age took part from 24 US areas. Researchers sorted participants into cohorts using their self-reported clinical history. The CDR3 covers 16 residues. Losses at the gene ends were 6 bases for V and 5 bases for J; bases not matched to a gene: 13. In germline, CDR1 is MDHEN, CDR2 SYDVKM. Some clones are missing from TCRdb's copy, which holds only in-frame ones; the method was immunoSEQ multiplex PCR. The sample lists roughly 330,000 clones; 65% to 90% were seen once. The sample was PBMCs or T cells enriched from blood (not recorded which). The chain combines TRBV28 with TRBJ2-7; TRBD1 matches 10 bases. This clonotype was obtained from a woman aged 18-29 years who had recovered from COVID-19. CDR3 amino acids: CASSQNLGTGDNEQYF. CDR3 nucleotide sequence: TGTGCCAGCAGCCAAAACCTCGGGACAGGGGACAACGAGCAGTACTTC. Combining the CDR3 with reference TRBV28 and TRBJ2-7 gives the whole variable domain DVKVTQSSRYLVKRTGEKVFLECVQDMDHENMFWYRQDPGLGLRLIYFSYDVKMKEKGDIPEGYSVSREKKERFSLILESASTNQTSMYLCASSQNLGTGDNEQYFGPGTRLTVT.